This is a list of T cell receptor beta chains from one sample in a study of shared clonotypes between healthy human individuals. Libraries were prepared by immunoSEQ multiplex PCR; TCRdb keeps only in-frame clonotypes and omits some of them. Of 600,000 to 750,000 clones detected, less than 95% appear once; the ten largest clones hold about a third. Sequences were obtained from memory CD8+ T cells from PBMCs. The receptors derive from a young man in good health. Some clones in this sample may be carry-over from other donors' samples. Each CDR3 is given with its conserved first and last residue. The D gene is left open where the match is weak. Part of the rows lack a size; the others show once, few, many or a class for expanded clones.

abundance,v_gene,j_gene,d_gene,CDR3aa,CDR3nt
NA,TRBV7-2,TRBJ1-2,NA,CASSLATNYGYTF,TGTGCCAGCAGCTTAGCAACAAACTATGGCTACACCTTC
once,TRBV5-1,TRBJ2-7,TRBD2,CASSFREVDEQYF,TGCGCCAGCAGCTTCCGGGAGGTTGACGAGCAGTACTTC
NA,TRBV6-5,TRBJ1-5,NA,CASSYRESRQPQHF,TGTGCCAGCAGTTACCGCGAGAGTCGTCAGCCCCAGCATTTT
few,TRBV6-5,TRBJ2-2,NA,CASSYALLGNTGELFF,TGTGCCAGCAGTTACGCACTTCTCGGGAACACCGGGGAGCTGTTTTTT
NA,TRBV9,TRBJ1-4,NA,CASSVTPGEKLFF,TGTGCCAGCAGCGTAACCCCAGGAGAAAAACTGTTTTTT
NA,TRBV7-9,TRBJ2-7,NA,CASSLEYRRSYEQYF,TGTGCCAGCAGCTTAGAGTACAGGCGCTCCTACGAGCAGTACTTC
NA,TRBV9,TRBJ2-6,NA,CASSAWASSGANVLTF,TGTGCCAGCAGCGCGTGGGCTAGCTCTGGGGCCAACGTCCTGACTTTC
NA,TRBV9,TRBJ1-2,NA,CASSVGGGVVAGRSFGGYTF,TGTGCCAGCAGCGTAGGAGGGGGGGTCGTTGCGGGACGCTCCTTCGGTGGCTACACCTTC
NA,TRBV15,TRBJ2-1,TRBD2,CATSREGAGGLGGPEQFF,TGTGCCACCAGCAGAGAAGGAGCGGGAGGGCTGGGGGGTCCTGAGCAGTTCTTC
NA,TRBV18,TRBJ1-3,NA,CASSPEIYSGNTIYF,TGTGCCAGCTCACCCGAAATTTACTCTGGAAACACCATATATTTT
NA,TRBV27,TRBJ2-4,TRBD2,CASSAGRAFANIQYF,TGTGCCAGCAGTGCCGGGAGGGCCTTTGCAAACATTCAGTACTTC
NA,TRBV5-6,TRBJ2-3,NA,CASSPGLTVADTQYF,TGTGCCAGCAGCCCCGGCCTGACGGTCGCAGATACGCAGTATTTT
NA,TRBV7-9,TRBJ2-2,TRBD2,CASSLGQRESPGELFF,TGTGCCAGCAGCTTAGGCCAGCGGGAGTCCCCCGGGGAGCTGTTTTTT